These 22 T cell receptor beta chains came from one sample sequenced in a study of CD8+ T cells in alopecia areata. Extraction of RNA preceded its reverse transcription into cDNA, which served as the sequencing template. The protocol was immunoSEQ multiplex PCR, while the TCRdb copy is restricted to in-frame clones and leaves out a portion. The repertoire holds about 100,000 clones, with 44% as singletons. Indicated treatment: oral pan-JAK inhibitor, 5-10 mg twice daily. Sequencing was performed on CD8+ T cells sorted from blood, taken at week 24, from a patient treated with tofacitinib. These receptors were collected from a human donor with alopecia areata.

This clone was seen only a few times. V is TRBV2 and J is TRBJ2-1; possibly TRBD2 for D (6 bases). The CDR3 has 14 amino acids. CDR1 is SNHLY, CDR2 FYNNEI, per germline. The germline V and J ends were trimmed by 4 bases and 9 bases, with 16 bases remaining between them. CDR3: CASSGGVPEGEQFF. CDR3 nucleotides: TGTGCCAGCAGTGGTGGGGTCCCGGAGGGTGAGCAGTTCTTC.

The genes are TRBV6-5 and TRBJ2-7, with D perhaps TRBD1 (5 bases). V was trimmed by 6 bases and J by 0 bases, leaving 15 bases between them. CDR1 and CDR2 (germline): MNHEY, SVGAGI. CDR3 length: 15 amino acids. CDR3 bases: TGTGCCAGCAGCTTCGACAGCCCCAGCTCCTACGAGCAGTACTTC. Translation gives CASSFDSPSSYEQYF.

This clone was observed a handful of times. The gene calls are TRBV4-2 and TRBJ2-7; D possibly matches TRBD1 or TRBD2 (5 bases each). This CDR3 spans 14 amino acids. Trimming took 4 bases from V and 3 from J, leaving 13 bases between them. CDR1 and CDR2 (germline): LGHNA, YNFKEQ. CDR3 nucleotides: TGTGCCAGCAGCCCGGAGGCACAGGACTACGAGCAGTACTTC. It encodes CASSPEAQDYEQYF.

CDR3 amino acids: CASSQDLSGGPYEQYF. The CDR3 DNA is TGCGCCAGCAGCCAAGATCTATCGGGAGGGCCCTACGAGCAGTACTTC. The chain joins TRBV4-1 to TRBJ2-7; 8 nucleotides agree with TRBD2. The CDR3 spans 16 residues. V lost 0 bases and J lost 2; bases outside the gene matches: 6. Germline-derived CDR1 and CDR2 are MGHRA and YSYEKL.

This clone has more than one count but fewer than ten. The gene calls are TRBV27 and TRBJ2-7; D remains unclear. V lost 2 bases and J 2 bases, leaving 7 bases between the germline ends. The germline V gene encodes CDR1 MNHEY and CDR2 SMNVEV (reference sequence). CDR3 length equals 13 residues. The CDR3 loop reads CASSLRWTYEQYF. The CDR3, as DNA: TGTGCCAGCAGTTTACGGTGGACCTACGAGCAGTACTTC.

This rearrangement joins TRBV2 to TRBJ2-1, with 12 bases that match TRBD2. Germline lookup yields CDR1 SNHLY and CDR2 FYNNEI. The CDR3 length is 16 residues. Trimming took 3 bases from V and 8 from J; bases not matched to a gene: 8. The CDR3 DNA follows: TGTGCCAGCAGTGAGGCTAGCGGGAGGGTTCGGGATGAGCAGTTCTTC. Translation: CASSEASGRVRDEQFF. The full variable domain, its missing parts supplied by reference TRBV2 and TRBJ2-1, is EPEVTQTPSHQVTQMGQEVILRCVPISNHLYFYWYRQILGQKVEFLVSFYNNEISEKSEIFDDQFSVERPDGSNFTLKIRSTKLEDSAMYFCASSEASGRVRDEQFFGPGTRLTVL.

This chain uses TRBV27 with TRBJ2-7; D unclear. The length of the CDR3 is 12 residues. The germline V gene encodes CDR1 MNHEY and CDR2 SMNVEV (reference sequence). Trimming stripped 2 bases from V and 2 bases from J, with 4 bases between. The CDR3 DNA reads TGTGCCAGCAGTTTAGTCCCCTACGAGCAGTACTTC. The encoded protein is CASSLVPYEQYF.

This clone was recorded a few times. This chain's CDR3 is CASSIGVPGLASYEQYF. CDR3 DNA sequence: TGTGCCAGCAGCATTGGTGTCCCGGGACTAGCGTCCTACGAGCAGTACTTC. The chain recombines TRBV7-2 with TRBJ2-7, with 10 bases fitting TRBD2. Unmatched junction bases numbered 11, after V lost 5 bases and J lost 1 base. This CDR3 has 17 amino acids. CDR1 is SGHTA, CDR2 FQGNSA, per germline.

V is TRBV9 and J is TRBJ2-3; maybe TRBD2 (5 bases). Germline CDR1 and CDR2: SGDLS and YYNGEE. The CDR3 extends over 13 amino acids. Trimming shortened V by 2 bases and J by 4 bases, and 8 bases separated the two germline ends. The CDR3 coding sequence is TGTGCCAGCAGCGTCCTAGCAGCAGATACGCAGTATTTT. It translates to CASSVLAADTQYF.

The chain carries TRBV30 and TRBJ1-1; D is uncertain. The V gene's germline CDR1 is GTSNPN and CDR2 SVGIG (reference sequence). The CDR3 is 12 residues long. Trimming shortened V by 3 bases and J by 1 base, and 6 bases separated the two germline ends. In DNA form, the CDR3 reads TGTGCCTGGAGGGGAGGGAACACTGAAGCTTTCTTT. It codes for CAWRGGNTEAFF.

This clone was found a few times. This sequence joins TRBV29-1 and TRBJ2-1; 15 nucleotides line up with TRBD2. Germline CDR1 is SQVTM and CDR2 is ANQGSEA. The CDR3 is 15 residues long. The V gene end was trimmed by 7 bases and the J gene end by 8 bases; junction bases not matched to a gene: 9. This chain's CDR3 is CSARTSGRAWDEQFF. The CDR3 bases are TGCAGCGCCCGGACTAGCGGGAGGGCCTGGGATGAGCAGTTCTTC.

V is TRBV7-9 and J is TRBJ1-1, with D maybe TRBD1 (6 bases). The CDR3 covers 15 residues. The V gene lost 5 bases and the J gene lost 1 base, with 14 bases spanning the gap. Germline values: CDR1 SEHNR, CDR2 FQNEAQ (reference sequence). The DNA of the CDR3 is TGTGCCAGCAGCATAACAGGGTTATCGAACACTGAAGCTTTCTTT. Translating gives CASSITGLSNTEAFF.

This clone was seen a handful of times. CDR3 sequence reads: CASSTRGASYTEAFF. CDR3 in DNA: TGTGCCAGCAGCACCCGTGGGGCGAGTTACACTGAAGCTTTCTTT. The V gene is TRBV5-6, the J gene TRBJ1-1, with D perhaps matching TRBD1 (5 bases). The length of the CDR3 is 15 residues. Trimming removed 4 bases at V and 3 bases at J, with 16 bases between. Germline assignment: CDR1 SGHDT and CDR2 YYEEEE.

This clone was seen just once. V gene TRBV5-1 combines with J gene TRBJ2-2; D unresolved. Trimming pared 4 bases from V and 8 bases from J, leaving 15 bases between. CDR1 and CDR2 from the germline V gene are SGHRS and YFSETQ. This CDR3 is 14 amino acids long. CDR3 region: CASSLAITLGELFF. The CDR3, as DNA: TGCGCCAGCAGCCTGGCGATCACCCTGGGGGAGCTGTTTTTT.

V gene TRBV19 combines with J gene TRBJ1-2; D is uncertain. The CDR3 totals 15 residues. V gave up 5 bases and J gave up 2 bases, with 15 bases separating them. The germline CDR1 and CDR2 sequences are LNHDA and SQIVND (reference sequence). The CDR3 coding sequence is TGTGCCAGTAGTCGGCCCGAAATGATGAACTATGGCTACACCTTC. This translates into CASSRPEMMNYGYTF.

This clone has a handful of counts. The rearrangement uses TRBV28 and TRBJ2-1, with 7 bases lining up with TRBD2. Germline V gene data show CDR1 as MDHEN and CDR2 as SYDVKM. With V trimmed by 2 bases and J by 10 bases, 11 bases remained unmatched. The CDR3 covers 15 residues. CDR3 sequence reads: CASSLPAGAYSEQFF. CDR3 DNA sequence: TGTGCCAGCAGTTTACCGGCGGGAGCATACAGCGAGCAGTTCTTC.

The rearrangement uses TRBV21-1 and TRBJ2-3; the table's D call, TRBD2, was not checked against the DNA. TRBV21-1 represents a pseudogene. The CDR3 covers 18 residues. The CDR3 is CASSKKTSGSKEHDTQYF. The CDR3 bases are TGTGCCAGCAGCAAAAAGACTAGCGGGAGCAAGGAGCACGATACGCAGTATTTT.

The genes are TRBV27 and TRBJ2-7; D unresolved. Germline V gene data show CDR1 as MNHEY and CDR2 as SMNVEV (reference sequence). The V end lost 2 bases, the J end lost 2 bases, and 10 bases lay between the germline ends. The CDR3 covers 14 residues. CDR3 residues: CASSLIAGTYEQYF. For the CDR3, the DNA is TGTGCCAGCAGTTTAATAGCAGGAACCTACGAGCAGTACTTC.

V gene TRBV25-1 combines with J gene TRBJ2-7, with D perhaps matching TRBD2 (5 bases). Between the trimmed V and J ends, which lost 5 bases and 6 bases, there was a span of 11 bases. The CDR3 is 12 residues long. Germline assignment: CDR1 MGHDK and CDR2 SYGVNS. The CDR3 here is CASSLGRGEQYF. In nucleotides, the CDR3 is TGTGCCAGCAGTCTCGGCCGGGGCGAGCAGTACTTC.

The rearrangement links TRBV7-9 to TRBJ2-2; D is uncertain. CDR1 SEHNR and CDR2 FQNEAQ come from the germline V gene (reference sequence). The CDR3 is 11 amino acids. Trimming removed 8 bases from V and 7 bases from J, with 8 bases in between. The CDR3 spells CASSVGGELFF. The CDR3, as DNA: TGTGCCAGCTCGGTTGGCGGGGAGCTGTTTTTT. Complete variable domain (other parts from reference TRBV7-9 and TRBJ2-2): DTGVSQNPRHKITKRGQNVTFRCDPISEHNRLYWYRQTLGQGPEFLTYFQNEAQLEKSRLLSDRFSAERPKGSFSTLEIQRTEQGDSAMYLCASSVGGELFFGEGSRLTVL.

The chain joins TRBV30 to TRBJ1-4; TRBD1 is a possible D gene (6 bases). Germline V gene data show CDR1 as GTSNPN and CDR2 as SVGIG (reference sequence). Trimming stripped 3 bases from V and 2 bases from J, with 25 bases between. The length of the CDR3 is 19 residues. CDR3 DNA: TGTGCCTGGAGACAGATACTTTTGGGACATCTTCAGACTAATGAAAAACTGTTTTTT. This encodes CAWRQILLGHLQTNEKLFF.

The J gene is TRBJ2-5, the V gene TRBV11-2; possible D gene TRBD2, 6 bases. V was clipped by 5 bases and J by 2 bases, with 15 bases between them. The CDR3 sequence is 15 residues long. Germline CDR1 is SGHAT and CDR2 is FQNNGV. CDR3: CASSPLMGGQETQYF. The CDR3 bases are TGTGCCAGCAGCCCGTTGATGGGGGGTCAAGAGACCCAGTACTTC.